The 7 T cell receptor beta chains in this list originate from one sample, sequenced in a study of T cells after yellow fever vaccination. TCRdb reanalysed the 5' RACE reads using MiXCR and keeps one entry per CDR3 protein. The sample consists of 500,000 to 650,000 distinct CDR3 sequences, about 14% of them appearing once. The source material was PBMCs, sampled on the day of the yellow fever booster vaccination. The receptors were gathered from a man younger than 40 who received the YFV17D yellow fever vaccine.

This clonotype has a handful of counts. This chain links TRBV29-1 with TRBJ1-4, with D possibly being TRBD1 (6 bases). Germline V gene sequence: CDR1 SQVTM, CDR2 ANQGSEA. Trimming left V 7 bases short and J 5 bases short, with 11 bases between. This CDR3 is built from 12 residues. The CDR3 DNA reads TGCAGCGGCGGGACAAGGAATGAAAAACTGTTTTTT. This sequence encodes CSGGTRNEKLFF.

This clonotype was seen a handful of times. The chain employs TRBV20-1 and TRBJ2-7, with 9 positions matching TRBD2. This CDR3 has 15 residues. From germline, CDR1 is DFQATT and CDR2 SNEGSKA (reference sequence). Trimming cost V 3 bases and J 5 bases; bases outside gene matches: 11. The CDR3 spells CSASFGGRARDEQYF. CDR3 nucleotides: TGCAGTGCTAGTTTCGGCGGGAGGGCCAGAGACGAGCAGTACTTC.

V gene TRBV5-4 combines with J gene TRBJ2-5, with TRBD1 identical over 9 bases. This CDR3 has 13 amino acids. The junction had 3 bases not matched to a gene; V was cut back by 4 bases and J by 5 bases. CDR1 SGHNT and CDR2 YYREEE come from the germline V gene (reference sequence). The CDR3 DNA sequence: TGTGCCAGCAGCGGACAGGGGACGGAGACCCAGTACTTC. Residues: CASSGQGTETQYF.

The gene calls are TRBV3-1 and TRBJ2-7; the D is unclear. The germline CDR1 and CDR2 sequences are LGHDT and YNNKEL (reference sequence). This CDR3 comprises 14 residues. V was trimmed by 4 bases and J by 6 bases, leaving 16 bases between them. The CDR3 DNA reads TGTGCCAGCAGCCGTGCCCCCGTGGTGGGCGAGCAGTACTTC. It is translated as CASSRAPVVGEQYF.

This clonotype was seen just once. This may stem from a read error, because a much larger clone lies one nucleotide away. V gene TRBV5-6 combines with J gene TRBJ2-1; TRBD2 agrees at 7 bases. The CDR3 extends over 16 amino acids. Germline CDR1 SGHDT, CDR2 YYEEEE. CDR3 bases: TGTGCCAGCAGCTTGGAGGGCGGGAGTAGTTTTAATGAGCAGTCCTTC. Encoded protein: CASSLEGGSSFNEQSF.

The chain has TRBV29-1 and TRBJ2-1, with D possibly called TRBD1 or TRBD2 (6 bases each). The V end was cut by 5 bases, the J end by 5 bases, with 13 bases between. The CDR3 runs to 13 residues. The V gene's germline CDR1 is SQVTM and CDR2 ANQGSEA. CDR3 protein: CSVKGGTNNEQFF. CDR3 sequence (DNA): TGCAGCGTTAAGGGCGGGACAAACAATGAGCAGTTCTTC.

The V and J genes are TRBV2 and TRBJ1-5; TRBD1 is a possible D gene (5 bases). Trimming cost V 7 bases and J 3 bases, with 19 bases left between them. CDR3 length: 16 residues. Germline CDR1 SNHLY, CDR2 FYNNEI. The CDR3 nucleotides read TGTGCCAGCACCCGGGATCCAGGGTCGGCCAATCAGCCCCAGCATTTT. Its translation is CASTRDPGSANQPQHF.